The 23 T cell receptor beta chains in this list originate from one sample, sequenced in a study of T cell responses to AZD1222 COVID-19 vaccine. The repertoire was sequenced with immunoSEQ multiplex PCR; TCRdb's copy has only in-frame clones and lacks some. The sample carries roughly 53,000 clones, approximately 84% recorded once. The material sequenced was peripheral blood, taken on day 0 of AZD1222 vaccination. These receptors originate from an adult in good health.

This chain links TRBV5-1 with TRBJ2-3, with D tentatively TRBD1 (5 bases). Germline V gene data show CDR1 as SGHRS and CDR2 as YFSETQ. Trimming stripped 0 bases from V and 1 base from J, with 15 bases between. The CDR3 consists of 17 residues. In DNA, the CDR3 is TGCGCCAGCAGCTTGGCGACAGAAACGGCGGGCACAGATACGCAGTATTTT. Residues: CASSLATETAGTDTQYF.

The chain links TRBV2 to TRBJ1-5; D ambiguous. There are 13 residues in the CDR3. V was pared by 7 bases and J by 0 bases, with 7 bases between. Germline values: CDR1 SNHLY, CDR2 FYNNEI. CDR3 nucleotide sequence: TGTGCCAGCACGGGAAATAGCAATCAGCCCCAGCATTTT. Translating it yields CASTGNSNQPQHF.

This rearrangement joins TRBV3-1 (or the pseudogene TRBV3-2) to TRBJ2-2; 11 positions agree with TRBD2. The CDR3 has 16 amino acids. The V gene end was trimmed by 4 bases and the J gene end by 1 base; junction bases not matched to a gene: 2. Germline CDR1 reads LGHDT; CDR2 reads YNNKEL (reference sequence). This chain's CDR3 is CASSLGTSGNTGELFF. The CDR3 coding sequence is TGTGCCAGCAGCCTTGGGACTAGCGGGAACACCGGGGAGCTGTTTTTT.

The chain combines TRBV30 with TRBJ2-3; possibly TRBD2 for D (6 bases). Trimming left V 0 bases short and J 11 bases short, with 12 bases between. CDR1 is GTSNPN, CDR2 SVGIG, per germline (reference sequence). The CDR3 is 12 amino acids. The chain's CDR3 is CAWSVGTRKQYF. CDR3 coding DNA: TGTGCCTGGAGTGTAGGGACTCGTAAGCAGTATTTT. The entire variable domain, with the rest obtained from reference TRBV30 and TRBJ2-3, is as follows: SQTIHQWPATLVQPVGSPLSLECTVEGTSNPNLYWYRQAAGRGLQLLFYSVGIGQISSEVPQNLSASRPQDRQFILSSKKLLLSDSGFYLCAWSVGTRKQYFGPGTRLTVL.

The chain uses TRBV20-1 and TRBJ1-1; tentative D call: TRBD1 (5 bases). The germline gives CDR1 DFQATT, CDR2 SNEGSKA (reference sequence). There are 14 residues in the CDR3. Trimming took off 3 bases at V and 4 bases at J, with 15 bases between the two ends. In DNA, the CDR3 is TGCAGTGCTAGTTACGGGGCGGAGGCCACTGAAGCTTTCTTT. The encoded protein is CSASYGAEATEAFF.

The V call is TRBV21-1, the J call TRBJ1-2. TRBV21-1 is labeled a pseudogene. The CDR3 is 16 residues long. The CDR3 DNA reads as TGTGCCAGCAGCAAAGAGAGGTCCGGGACTAACTATGGCTACACCTTC. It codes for CASSKERSGTNYGYTF.

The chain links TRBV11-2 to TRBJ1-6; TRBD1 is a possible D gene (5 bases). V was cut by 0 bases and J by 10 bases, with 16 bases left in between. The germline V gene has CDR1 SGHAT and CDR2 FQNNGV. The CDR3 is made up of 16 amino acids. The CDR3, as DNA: TGTGCCAGCAGCTTAGATTCCGGGGGTTTAGGATCACCCCTCCACTTT. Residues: CASSLDSGGLGSPLHF.

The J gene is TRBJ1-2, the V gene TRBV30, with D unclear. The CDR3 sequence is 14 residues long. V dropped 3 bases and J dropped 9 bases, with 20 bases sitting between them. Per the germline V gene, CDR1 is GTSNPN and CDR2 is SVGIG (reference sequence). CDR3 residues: CAWSPGSVVDRYTF. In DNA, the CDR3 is TGTGCCTGGAGCCCGGGTTCTGTAGTCGATCGCTACACCTTC.

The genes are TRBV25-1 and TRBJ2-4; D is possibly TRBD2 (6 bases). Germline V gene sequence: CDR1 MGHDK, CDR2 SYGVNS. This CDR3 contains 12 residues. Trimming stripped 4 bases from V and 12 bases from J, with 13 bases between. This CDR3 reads CASSAGTDSQYF. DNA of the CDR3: TGTGCCAGCAGTGCCGGGACTGACTCTCAGTACTTC.

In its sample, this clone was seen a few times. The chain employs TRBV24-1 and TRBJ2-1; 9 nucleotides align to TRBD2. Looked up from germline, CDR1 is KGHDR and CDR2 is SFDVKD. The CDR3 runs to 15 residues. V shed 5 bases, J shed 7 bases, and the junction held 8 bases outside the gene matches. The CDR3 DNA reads TGTGCCACCAGTGTCCGGGGACTAGCAAGGAATGAGCAGTTCTTC. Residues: CATSVRGLARNEQFF.

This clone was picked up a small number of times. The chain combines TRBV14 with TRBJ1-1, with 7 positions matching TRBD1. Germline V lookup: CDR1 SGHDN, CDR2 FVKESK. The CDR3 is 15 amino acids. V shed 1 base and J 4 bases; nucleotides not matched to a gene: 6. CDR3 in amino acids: CASSQVRTGATEAFF. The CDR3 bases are TGTGCCAGCAGCCAAGTACGGACAGGCGCCACTGAAGCTTTCTTT.

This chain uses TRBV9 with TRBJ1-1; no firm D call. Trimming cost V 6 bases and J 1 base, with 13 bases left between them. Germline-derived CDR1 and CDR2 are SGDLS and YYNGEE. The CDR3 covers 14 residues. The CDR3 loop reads CASKKLPGNTEAFF. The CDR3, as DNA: TGTGCCAGCAAAAAGTTACCGGGGAACACTGAAGCTTTCTTT.

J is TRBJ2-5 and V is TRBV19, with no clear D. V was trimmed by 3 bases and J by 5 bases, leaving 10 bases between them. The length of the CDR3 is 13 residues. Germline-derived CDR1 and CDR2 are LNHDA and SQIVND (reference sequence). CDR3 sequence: CASSINMGETQYF. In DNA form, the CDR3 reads TGTGCCAGTAGTATCAATATGGGGGAGACCCAGTACTTC.

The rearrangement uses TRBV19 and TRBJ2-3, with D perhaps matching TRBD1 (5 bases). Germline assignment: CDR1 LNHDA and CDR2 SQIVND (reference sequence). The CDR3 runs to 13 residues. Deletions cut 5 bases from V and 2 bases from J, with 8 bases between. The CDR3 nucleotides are TGTGCCAGTAGTTTCAGGGACACAGATACGCAGTATTTT. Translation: CASSFRDTDTQYF.

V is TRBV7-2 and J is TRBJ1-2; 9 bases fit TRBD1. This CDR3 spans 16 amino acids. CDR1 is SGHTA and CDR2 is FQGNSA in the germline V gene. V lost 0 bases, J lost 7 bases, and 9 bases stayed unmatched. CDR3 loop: CASSLAPGQGRSGYTF. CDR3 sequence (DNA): TGTGCCAGCAGCTTAGCGCCGGGACAGGGTAGGAGTGGCTACACCTTC.

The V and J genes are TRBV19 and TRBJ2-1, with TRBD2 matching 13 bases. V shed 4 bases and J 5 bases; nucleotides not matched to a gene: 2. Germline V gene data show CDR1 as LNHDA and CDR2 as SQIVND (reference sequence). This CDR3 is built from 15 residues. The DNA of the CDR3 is TGTGCCAGTAGTACCGGGACTAGCGGGAACAATGAGCAGTTCTTC. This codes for CASSTGTSGNNEQFF.

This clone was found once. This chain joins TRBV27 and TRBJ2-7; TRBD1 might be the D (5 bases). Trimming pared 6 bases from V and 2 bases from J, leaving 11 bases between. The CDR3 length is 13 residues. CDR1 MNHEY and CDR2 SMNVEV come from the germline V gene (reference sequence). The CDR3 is CASSLRETYEQYF. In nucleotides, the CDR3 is TGTGCCAGCAGCCTCAGGGAAACCTACGAGCAGTACTTC.

This CDR3 reads CASTPGTENEKLFF. CDR3 coding DNA: TGTGCCAGCACCCCGGGGACAGAGAATGAAAAACTGTTTTTT. The chain carries TRBV28 and TRBJ1-4; 7 nucleotides line up with TRBD1. The V segment lost 7 bases and the J segment 5 bases; nucleotides outside the gene matches: 7. Looked up from germline, CDR1 is MDHEN and CDR2 is SYDVKM. The CDR3 consists of 14 residues.

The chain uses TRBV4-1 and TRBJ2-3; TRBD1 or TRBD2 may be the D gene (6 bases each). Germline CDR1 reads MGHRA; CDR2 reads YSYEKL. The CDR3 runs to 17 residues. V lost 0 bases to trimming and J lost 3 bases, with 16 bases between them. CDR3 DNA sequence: TGCGCCAGCAGCCAAGAACGATGGGGGGCAGGAACAGATACGCAGTATTTT. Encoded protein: CASSQERWGAGTDTQYF.

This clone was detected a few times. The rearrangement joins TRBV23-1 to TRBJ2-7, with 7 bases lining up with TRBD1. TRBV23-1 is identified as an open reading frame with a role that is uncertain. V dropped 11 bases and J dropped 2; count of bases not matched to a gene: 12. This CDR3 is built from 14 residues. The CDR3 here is CAGQQGLKAYEQYF. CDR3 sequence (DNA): TGCGCCGGACAACAGGGGCTAAAAGCCTACGAGCAGTACTTC.

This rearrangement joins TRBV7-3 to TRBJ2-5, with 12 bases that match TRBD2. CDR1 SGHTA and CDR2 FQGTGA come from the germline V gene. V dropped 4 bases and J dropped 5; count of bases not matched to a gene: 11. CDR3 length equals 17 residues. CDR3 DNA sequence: TGTGCCAGCAGCTGGGGACTAGCGGGCGTAATAGGGGAGACCCAGTACTTC. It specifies CASSWGLAGVIGETQYF.

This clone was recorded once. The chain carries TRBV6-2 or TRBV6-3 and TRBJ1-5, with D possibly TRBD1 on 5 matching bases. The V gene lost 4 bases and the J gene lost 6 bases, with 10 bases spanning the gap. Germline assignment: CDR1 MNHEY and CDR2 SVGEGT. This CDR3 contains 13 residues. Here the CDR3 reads CASSWGGGQPQHF. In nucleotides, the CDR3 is TGTGCCAGCAGTTGGGGGGGAGGTCAGCCCCAGCATTTT.

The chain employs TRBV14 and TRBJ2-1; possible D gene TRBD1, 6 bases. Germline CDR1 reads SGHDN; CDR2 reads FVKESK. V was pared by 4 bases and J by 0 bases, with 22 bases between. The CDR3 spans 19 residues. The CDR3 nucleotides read TGTGCCAGCAGCCCGCCGGGACACGACCACTTCAACTCCTACAATGAGCAGTTCTTC. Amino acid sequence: CASSPPGHDHFNSYNEQFF.